Shown below are 10 T cell receptor beta chains from a single sample sequenced in a study of blood T cell repertoires in COVID-19. Using immunoSEQ multiplex PCR, the repertoire was profiled, and TCRdb retains in-frame clones only, with some absent. The table shows some 400,000 clones, with approximately 89% occurring only once. Material for sequencing was PBMCs or T cells enriched from blood (not recorded which). The receptors shown here come from a woman between 25 and 40 years old who had recovered from COVID-19.

The chain uses TRBV28 and TRBJ2-1, with a weak D call TRBD2 (6 bases). Germline values: CDR1 MDHEN, CDR2 SYDVKM. V lost 2 bases and J lost 4, with 12 bases in between. The CDR3 loop spans 15 amino acids. The CDR3 DNA reads TGTGCCAGCAGTTTAGTGACTAGTCGGTACAATGAGCAGTTCTTC. Encoded protein: CASSLVTSRYNEQFF.

The J gene is TRBJ2-3, the V gene TRBV6-2 or TRBV6-3, with 7 bases matching TRBD1. J gave up 2 bases and V 0 bases, and 5 bases lay outside the gene matches. CDR3 length equals 16 residues. CDR1 is MNHEY and CDR2 is SVGEGT in the germline V gene. The CDR3 region has the DNA TGTGCCAGCAGTTACTCTCTGGGGACAGTCACAGATACGCAGTATTTT. Its protein product is CASSYSLGTVTDTQYF.

This chain uses TRBV5-1 with TRBJ2-2, with a tentative D call TRBD1 (5 bases). The CDR3 sequence is 15 residues long. CDR1 and CDR2 from the germline V gene are SGHRS and YFSETQ. Trimming removed 3 bases from V and 2 bases from J, with 11 bases in between. The CDR3 is CASSSVGQNTGELFF. CDR3 in DNA: TGCGCCAGCAGCTCGGTGGGGCAAAACACCGGGGAGCTGTTTTTT.

V is TRBV19 and J is TRBJ1-5, with D possibly matching TRBD1 (6 bases). The CDR3 has 13 residues. Germline loops: CDR1 LNHDA, CDR2 SQIVND (reference sequence). The V gene lost 7 bases and the J gene lost 1 base, with 8 bases spanning the gap. As DNA, the CDR3 is TGTGCCAGTAAAAGGGGGAGCAATCAGCCCCAGCATTTT. This encodes CASKRGSNQPQHF.

The chain joins TRBV5-8 to TRBJ2-7; the D gene is possibly TRBD2 (5 bases). Looked up from germline, CDR1 is SGHTS and CDR2 is YDEGEE. V gave up 0 bases and J gave up 7 bases, with 11 bases separating them. The length of the CDR3 is 13 residues. The CDR3 is CASSLGSRGEQYF. DNA for the CDR3: TGTGCCAGCAGCTTGGGTAGTCGAGGGGAGCAGTACTTC.

The table lists this clone with many counts. The V and J genes are TRBV28 and TRBJ1-1, with D maybe TRBD1 (6 bases). The ends were cut back, 5 bases at V and 5 bases at J, with 12 bases in the middle. The CDR3 totals 13 residues. CDR1 is MDHEN and CDR2 is SYDVKM in the germline V gene. The DNA for the CDR3 is TGTGCCAGCAGTGAGGGGGATTGGACTGAAGCTTTCTTT. Translating it yields CASSEGDWTEAFF.

This chain links TRBV2 with TRBJ2-1, with D perhaps TRBD1 (7 bases). V was clipped by 4 bases and J by 0 bases, with 10 bases between them. Germline V lookup: CDR1 SNHLY, CDR2 FYNNEI. This CDR3 contains 15 residues. CDR3 coding DNA: TGTGCCAGCAGTGGGAGGGACAGCTCCTACAATGAGCAGTTCTTC. It encodes CASSGRDSSYNEQFF.

The CDR3 sequence is CASSTQKQDTDSNQPQHF. For the CDR3, the DNA is TGTGCCAGCAGCACACAAAAACAAGACACCGATAGCAATCAGCCCCAGCATTTT. The chain links TRBV21-1 to TRBJ1-5; the listed D gene, TRBD1, was not tested against the DNA. TRBV21-1 is listed as a pseudogene. CDR3 length equals 18 residues.

The chain combines TRBV5-1 with TRBJ1-6; no definite D call. Trimming cost V 2 bases and J 7 bases, with 16 bases left between them. CDR3 size: 16 residues. The germline CDR1 and CDR2 sequences are SGHRS and YFSETQ. CDR3 in amino acids: CASSFWERTVNSPLHF. DNA of the CDR3: TGCGCCAGCAGCTTCTGGGAGAGGACGGTCAATTCACCCCTCCACTTT.

DNA of the CDR3: TGTGCCAGCAGCCCAGGGGGCCCATTGAACACTGAAGCTTTCTTT. Amino acid sequence: CASSPGGPLNTEAFF. The J gene is TRBJ1-1, the V gene TRBV7-3, with 8 bases fitting TRBD1. Germline loops: CDR1 SGHTA, CDR2 FQGTGA. This CDR3 is built from 15 residues. J gave up 0 bases and V 5 bases, and 5 bases lay outside the gene matches. Full variable domain (missing parts from reference TRBV7-3 and TRBJ1-1): GAGVSQTPSNKVTEKGKYVELRCDPISGHTALYWYRQSLGQGPEFLIYFQGTGAADDSGLPNDRFFAVRPEGSVSTLKIQRTERGDSAVYLCASSPGGPLNTEAFFGQGTRLTVV.